The text below deals with one T cell receptor (beta chain). TCRdb's copy holds only in-frame clones and misses some; the assay was immunoSEQ multiplex PCR. This sample has approximately 29,000 clones; approximately 88% occur once, and the top ten carry roughly an eighth. This CDR3 is 13 amino acids long. From germline, CDR1 is MNHEY and CDR2 SVGAGI. The V segment lost 10 bases and the J segment 6 bases; nucleotides outside the gene matches: 4. This sample was taken from a study of blood T cell repertoires in COVID-19. Source material: peripheral blood. This TCR derives from a man between 65 and 85 years old with active COVID-19. J is TRBJ2-1 and V is TRBV6-5; TRBD2 aligns across 12 bases. CDR3 region: CATGLAGLNEQFF. CDR3 DNA sequence: TGTGCCACGGGACTAGCGGGCCTCAATGAGCAGTTCTTC.